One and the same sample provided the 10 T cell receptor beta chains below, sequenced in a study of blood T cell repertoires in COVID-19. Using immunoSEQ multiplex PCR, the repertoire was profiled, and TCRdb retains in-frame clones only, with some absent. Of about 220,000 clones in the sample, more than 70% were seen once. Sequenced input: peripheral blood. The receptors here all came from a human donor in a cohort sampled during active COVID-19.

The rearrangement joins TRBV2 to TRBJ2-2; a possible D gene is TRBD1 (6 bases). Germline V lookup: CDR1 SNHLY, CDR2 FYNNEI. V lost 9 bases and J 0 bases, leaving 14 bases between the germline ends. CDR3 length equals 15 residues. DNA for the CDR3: TGTGCCAGTGCGAAGGGGACAACGAACACCGGGGAGCTGTTTTTT. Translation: CASAKGTTNTGELFF.

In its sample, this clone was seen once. The chain's CDR3 is CASSPRTGSNTEAFF. The CDR3 DNA reads TGCGCCAGCAGCCCAAGGACAGGGTCAAACACTGAAGCTTTCTTT. The chain uses TRBV5-1 and TRBJ1-1; 8 bases match TRBD1. CDR1 and CDR2 (germline): SGHRS, YFSETQ. The ends lost 4 bases at V and 2 bases at J; junction bases unmatched: 7. The CDR3 extends over 15 amino acids.

The CDR3 region has the DNA TGTGCCAGTAGTATGGGGCTAGCGGGAGTAACCTACGAGCAGTACTTC. It encodes CASSMGLAGVTYEQYF. This chain joins TRBV19 and TRBJ2-7; 10 bases line up with TRBD2. CDR3 size: 16 residues. The junction had 7 bases not matched to a gene; V was cut back by 3 bases and J by 2 bases. Looked up from germline, CDR1 is LNHDA and CDR2 is SQIVND (reference sequence).

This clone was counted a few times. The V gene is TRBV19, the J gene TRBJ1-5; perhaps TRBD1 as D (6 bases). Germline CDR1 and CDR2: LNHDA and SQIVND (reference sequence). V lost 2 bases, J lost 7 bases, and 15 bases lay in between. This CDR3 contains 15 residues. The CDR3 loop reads CASSINREVRQPQHF. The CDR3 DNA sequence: TGTGCCAGTAGTATAAACAGGGAAGTACGCCAGCCCCAGCATTTT.

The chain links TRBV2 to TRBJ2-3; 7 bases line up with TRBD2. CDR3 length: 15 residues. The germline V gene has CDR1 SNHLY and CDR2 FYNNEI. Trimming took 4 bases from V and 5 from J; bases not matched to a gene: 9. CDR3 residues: CASSADAGAVDTQYF. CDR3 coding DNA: TGTGCCAGCAGTGCGGATGCGGGAGCAGTAGATACGCAGTATTTT.

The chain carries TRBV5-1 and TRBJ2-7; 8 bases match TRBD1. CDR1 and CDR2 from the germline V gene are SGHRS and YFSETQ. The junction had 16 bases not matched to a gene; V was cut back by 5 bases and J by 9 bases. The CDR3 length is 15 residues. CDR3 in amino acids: CASRTGDGTGKSQYF. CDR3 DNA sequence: TGCGCCAGCAGAACAGGTGACGGGACAGGAAAGTCGCAGTACTTC.

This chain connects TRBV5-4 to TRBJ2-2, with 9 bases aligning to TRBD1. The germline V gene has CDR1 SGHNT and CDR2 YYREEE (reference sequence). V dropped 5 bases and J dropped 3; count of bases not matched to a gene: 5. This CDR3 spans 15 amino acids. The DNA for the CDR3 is TGTGCCAGCAGACTGGGACAGGGATACACCGGGGAGCTGTTTTTT. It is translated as CASRLGQGYTGELFF. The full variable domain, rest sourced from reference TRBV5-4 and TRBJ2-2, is ETGVTQSPTHLIKTRGQQVTLRCSSQSGHNTVSWYQQALGQGPQFIFQYYREEENGRGNFPPRFSGLQFPNYSSELNVNALELDDSALYLCASRLGQGYTGELFFGEGSRLTVL.

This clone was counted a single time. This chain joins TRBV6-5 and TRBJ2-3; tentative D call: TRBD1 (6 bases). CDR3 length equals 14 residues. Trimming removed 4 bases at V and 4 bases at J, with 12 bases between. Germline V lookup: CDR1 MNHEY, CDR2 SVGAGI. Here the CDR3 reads CASSFWGPSDTQYF. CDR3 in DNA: TGTGCCAGCAGTTTTTGGGGGCCATCAGATACGCAGTATTTT.

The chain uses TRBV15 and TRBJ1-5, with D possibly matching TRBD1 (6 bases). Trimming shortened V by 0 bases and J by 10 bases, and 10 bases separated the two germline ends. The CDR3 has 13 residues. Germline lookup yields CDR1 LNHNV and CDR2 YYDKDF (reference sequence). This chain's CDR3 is CATSRDHREPQHF. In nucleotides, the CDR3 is TGTGCCACCAGCAGAGACCACAGGGAACCCCAGCATTTT.

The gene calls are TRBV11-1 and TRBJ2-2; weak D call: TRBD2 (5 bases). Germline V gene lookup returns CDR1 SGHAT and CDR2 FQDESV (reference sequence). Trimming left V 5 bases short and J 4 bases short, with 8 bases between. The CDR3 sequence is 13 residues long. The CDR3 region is CASSHGVTGELFF. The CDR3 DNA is TGTGCCAGCAGCCACGGGGTCACCGGGGAGCTGTTTTTT.